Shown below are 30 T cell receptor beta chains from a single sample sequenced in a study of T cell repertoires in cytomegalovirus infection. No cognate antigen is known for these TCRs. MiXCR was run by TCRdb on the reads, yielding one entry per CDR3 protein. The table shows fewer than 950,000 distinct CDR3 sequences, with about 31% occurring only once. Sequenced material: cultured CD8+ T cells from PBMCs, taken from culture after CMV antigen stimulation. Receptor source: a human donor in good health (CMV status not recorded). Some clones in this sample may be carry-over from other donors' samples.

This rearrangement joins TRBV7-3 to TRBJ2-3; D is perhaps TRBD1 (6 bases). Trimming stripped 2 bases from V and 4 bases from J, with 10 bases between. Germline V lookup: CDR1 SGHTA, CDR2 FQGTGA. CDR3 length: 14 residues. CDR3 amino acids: CASSLQGFADTQYF. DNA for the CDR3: TGTGCCAGCAGCTTACAGGGGTTCGCAGATACGCAGTATTTT.

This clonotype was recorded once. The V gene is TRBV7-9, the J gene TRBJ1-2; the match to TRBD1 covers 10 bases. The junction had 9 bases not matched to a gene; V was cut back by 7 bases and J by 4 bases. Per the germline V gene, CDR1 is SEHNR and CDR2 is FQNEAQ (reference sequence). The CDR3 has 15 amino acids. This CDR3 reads CASTEVGTGAYGYTF. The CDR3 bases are TGTGCCAGCACAGAAGTCGGGACAGGGGCCTATGGCTACACCTTC.

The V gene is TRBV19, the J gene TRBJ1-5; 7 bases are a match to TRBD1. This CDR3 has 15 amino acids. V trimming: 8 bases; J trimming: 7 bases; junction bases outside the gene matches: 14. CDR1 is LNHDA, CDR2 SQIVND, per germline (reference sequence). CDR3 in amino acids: CASGTNSGGLQPQHF. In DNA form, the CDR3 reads TGTGCCAGTGGTACGAATTCAGGGGGGCTGCAGCCCCAGCATTTT.

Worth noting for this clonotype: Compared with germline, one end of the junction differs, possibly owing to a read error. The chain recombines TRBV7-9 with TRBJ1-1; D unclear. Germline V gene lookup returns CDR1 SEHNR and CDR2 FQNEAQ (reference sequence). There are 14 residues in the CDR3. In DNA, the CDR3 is TGTGTCAGCAGCCCAACATCTATGCACACTGAAGCTTTCTTT. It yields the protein CVSSPTSMHTEAFF. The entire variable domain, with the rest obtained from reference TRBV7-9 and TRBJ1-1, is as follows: DTGVSQNPRHKITKRGQNVTFRCDPISEHNRLYWYRQTLGQGPEFLTYFQNEAQLEKSRLLSDRFSAERPKGSFSTLEIQRTEQGDSAMYLCVSSPTSMHTEAFFGQGTRLTVV.

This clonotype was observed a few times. For the CDR3, the DNA is TGTGCCAGCACCCCCGGGGGGGTATACGAGCAGTACTTC. Translated, it gives CASTPGGVYEQYF. The J gene is TRBJ2-7, the V gene TRBV6-6; 8 nucleotides line up with TRBD2. Germline V lookup: CDR1 MNHNY, CDR2 SVGAGI (reference sequence). Trimming took 7 bases from V and 4 from J; bases not matched to a gene: 6. The CDR3 consists of 13 residues.

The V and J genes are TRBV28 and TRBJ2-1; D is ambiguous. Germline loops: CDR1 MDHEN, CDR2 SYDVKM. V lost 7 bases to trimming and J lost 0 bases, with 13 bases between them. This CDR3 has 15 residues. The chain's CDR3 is CASNTEKGSYNEQFF. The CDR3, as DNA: TGTGCCAGCAATACGGAAAAAGGCTCCTACAATGAGCAGTTCTTC.

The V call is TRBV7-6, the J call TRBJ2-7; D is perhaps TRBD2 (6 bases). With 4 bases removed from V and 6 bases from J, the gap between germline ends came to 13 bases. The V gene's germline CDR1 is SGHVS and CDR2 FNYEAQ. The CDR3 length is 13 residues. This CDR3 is CASSSPGVTEQYF. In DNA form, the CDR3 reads TGTGCCAGCAGCTCCCCGGGGGTGACCGAGCAGTACTTC. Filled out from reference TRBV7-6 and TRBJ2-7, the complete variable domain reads GAGVSQSPRYKVTKRGQDVALRCDPISGHVSLYWYRQALGQGPEFLTYFNYEAQQDKSGLPNDRFSAERPEGSISTLTIQRTEQRDSAMYRCASSSPGVTEQYFGPGTRLTVT.

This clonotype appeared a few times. The DNA of the CDR3 is TGCGCCAGCAGCCCGAATCCCAGGGACGGCTACACCTTC. Its translation: CASSPNPRDGYTF. The V and J genes are TRBV5-1 and TRBJ1-2; possibly TRBD1 for D (5 bases). Trimming stripped 4 bases from V and 8 bases from J, with 15 bases between. This CDR3 has 13 amino acids. The V gene's germline CDR1 is SGHRS and CDR2 YFSETQ. The full variable domain, rest sourced from reference TRBV5-1 and TRBJ1-2, is KAGVTQTPRYLIKTRGQQVTLSCSPISGHRSVSWYQQTPGQGLQFLFEYFSETQRNKGNFPGRFSGRQFSNSRSEMNVSTLELGDSALYLCASSPNPRDGYTFGSGTRLTVV.

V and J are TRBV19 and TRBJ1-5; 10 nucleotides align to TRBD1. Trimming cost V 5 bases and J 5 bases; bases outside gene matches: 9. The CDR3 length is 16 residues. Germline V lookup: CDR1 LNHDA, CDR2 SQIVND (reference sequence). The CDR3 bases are TGTGCCAGTAGTCATTACACCGGGACAGGGGATCAGCCCCAGCATTTT. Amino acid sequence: CASSHYTGTGDQPQHF.

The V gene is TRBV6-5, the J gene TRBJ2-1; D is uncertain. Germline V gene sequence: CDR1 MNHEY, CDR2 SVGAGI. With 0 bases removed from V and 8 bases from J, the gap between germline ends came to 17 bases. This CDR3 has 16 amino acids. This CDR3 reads CASSYSVGLHVDEQFF. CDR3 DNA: TGTGCCAGCAGTTACTCGGTAGGCCTACACGTTGATGAGCAGTTCTTC.

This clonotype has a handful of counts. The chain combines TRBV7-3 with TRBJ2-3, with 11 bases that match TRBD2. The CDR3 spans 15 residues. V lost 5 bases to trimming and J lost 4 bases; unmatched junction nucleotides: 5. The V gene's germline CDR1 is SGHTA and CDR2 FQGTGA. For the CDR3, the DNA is TGTGCCAGCAGCCTTAGCGGGGGGGGGCCAGATACGCAGTATTTT. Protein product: CASSLSGGGPDTQYF.

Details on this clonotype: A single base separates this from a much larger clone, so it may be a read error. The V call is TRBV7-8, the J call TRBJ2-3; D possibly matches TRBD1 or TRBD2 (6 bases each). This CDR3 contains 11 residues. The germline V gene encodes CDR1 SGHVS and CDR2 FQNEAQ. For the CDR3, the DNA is TGTGTCAGCAGCCCGGGGGCCCTCGGGTATTTT. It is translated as CVSSPGALGYF.

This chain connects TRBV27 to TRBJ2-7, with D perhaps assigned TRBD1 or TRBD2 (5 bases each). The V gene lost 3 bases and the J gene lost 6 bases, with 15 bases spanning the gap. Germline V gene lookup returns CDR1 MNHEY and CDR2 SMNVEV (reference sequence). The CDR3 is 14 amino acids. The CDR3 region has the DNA TGTGCCAGCAGTTTTTACACCTGGGGGACCGAGCAGTACTTC. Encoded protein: CASSFYTWGTEQYF.

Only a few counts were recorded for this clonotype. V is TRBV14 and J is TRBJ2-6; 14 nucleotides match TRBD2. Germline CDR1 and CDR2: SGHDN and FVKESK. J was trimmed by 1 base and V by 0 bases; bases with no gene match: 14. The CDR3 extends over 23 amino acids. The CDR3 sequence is CASSQDPGLAGAPLKSGANVLTF. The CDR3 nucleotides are TGTGCCAGCAGCCAAGATCCGGGACTAGCGGGGGCCCCATTAAAGTCTGGGGCCAACGTCCTGACTTTC.

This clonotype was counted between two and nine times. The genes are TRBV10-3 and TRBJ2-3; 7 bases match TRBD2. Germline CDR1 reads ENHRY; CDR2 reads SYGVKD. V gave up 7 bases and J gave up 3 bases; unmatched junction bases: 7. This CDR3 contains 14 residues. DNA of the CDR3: TGTGCCATCAATGGAGGCGGGGGAACAGATACGCAGTATTTT. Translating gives CAINGGGGTDTQYF.

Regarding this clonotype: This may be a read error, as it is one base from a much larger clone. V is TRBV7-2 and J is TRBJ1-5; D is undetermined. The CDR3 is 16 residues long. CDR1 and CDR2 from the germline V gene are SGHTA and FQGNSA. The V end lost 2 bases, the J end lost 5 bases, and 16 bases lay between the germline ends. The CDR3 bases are TGTGCCAGCAGCTTATCGGTTATGGGTGGCGATCAGCCCCAGCATTTT. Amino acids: CASSLSVMGGDQPQHF. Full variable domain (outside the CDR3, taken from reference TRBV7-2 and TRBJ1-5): GAGVSQSPSNKVTEKGKDVELRCDPISGHTALYWYRQSLGQGLEFLIYFQGNSAPDKSGLPSDRFSAERTGGSVSTLTIQRTQQEDSAVYLCASSLSVMGGDQPQHFGDGTRLSIL.

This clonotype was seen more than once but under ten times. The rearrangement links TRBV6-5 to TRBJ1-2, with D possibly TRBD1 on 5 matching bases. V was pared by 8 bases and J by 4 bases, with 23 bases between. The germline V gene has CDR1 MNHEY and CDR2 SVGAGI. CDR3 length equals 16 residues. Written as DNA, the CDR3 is TGTGCCAGCTACAAATCTCGGGGCCTTTCCCGCTATGGCTACACCTTC. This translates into CASYKSRGLSRYGYTF.

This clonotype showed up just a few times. CDR3 sequence reads: CASSYWDSSRPQYF. The DNA for the CDR3 is TGTGCCAGCAGTTACTGGGACAGTAGCCGCCCCCAGTACTTC. The genes are TRBV6-5 and TRBJ2-5, with 7 bases lining up with TRBD1. Germline trimming cut 1 base from V and 9 bases from J; bases unmatched to any gene: 8. Germline CDR1 is MNHEY and CDR2 is SVGAGI. The CDR3 length is 14 residues.

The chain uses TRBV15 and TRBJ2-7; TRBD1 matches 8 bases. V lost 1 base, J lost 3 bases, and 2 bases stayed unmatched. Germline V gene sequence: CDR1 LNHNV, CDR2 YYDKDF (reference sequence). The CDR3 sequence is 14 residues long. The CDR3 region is CATSRVDRGYEQYF. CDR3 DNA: TGTGCCACCAGCAGAGTCGACAGGGGCTACGAGCAGTACTTC.

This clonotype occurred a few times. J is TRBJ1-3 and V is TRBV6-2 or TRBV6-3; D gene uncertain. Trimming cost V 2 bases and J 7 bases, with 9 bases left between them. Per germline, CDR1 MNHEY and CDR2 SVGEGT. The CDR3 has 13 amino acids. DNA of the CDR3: TGTGCCAGCAGTTACGACCTGAGGAACACCATATATTTT. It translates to CASSYDLRNTIYF.

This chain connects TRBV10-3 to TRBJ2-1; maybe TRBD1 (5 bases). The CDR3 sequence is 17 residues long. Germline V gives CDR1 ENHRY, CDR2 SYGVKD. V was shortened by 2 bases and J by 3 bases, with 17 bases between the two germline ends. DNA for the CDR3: TGTGCCATCAGTGAGACCGATAGGGGTCACCGCTACAATGAGCAGTTCTTC. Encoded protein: CAISETDRGHRYNEQFF.

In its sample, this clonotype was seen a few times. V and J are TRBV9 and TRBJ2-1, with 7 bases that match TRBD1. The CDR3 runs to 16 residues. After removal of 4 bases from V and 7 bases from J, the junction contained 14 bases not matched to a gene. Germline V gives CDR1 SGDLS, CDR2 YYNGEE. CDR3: CASSLRGTGRQNEQFF. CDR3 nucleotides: TGTGCCAGCAGCCTCAGGGGGACGGGGCGTCAGAATGAGCAGTTCTTC.

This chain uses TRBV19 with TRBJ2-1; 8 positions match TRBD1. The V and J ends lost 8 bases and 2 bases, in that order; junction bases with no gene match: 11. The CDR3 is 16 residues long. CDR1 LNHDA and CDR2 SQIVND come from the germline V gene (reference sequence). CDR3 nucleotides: TGTGCCAGTGCCTATGGGACAGGACGAACCTACAATGAGCAGTTCTTC. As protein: CASAYGTGRTYNEQFF.

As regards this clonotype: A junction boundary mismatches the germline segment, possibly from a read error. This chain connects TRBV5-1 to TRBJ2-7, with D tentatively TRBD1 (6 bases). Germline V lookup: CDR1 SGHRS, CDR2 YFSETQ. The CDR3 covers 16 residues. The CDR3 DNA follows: TGCGTCAGCAGCCCCAGCGTTGAGGGGGATTTTTACGAGCAGTACTTC. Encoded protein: CVSSPSVEGDFYEQYF.

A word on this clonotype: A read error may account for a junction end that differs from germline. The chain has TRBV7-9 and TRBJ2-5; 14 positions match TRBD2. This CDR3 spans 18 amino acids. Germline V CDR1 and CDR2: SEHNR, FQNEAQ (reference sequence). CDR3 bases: TGTGCCAACAGCCCGCGGACTAGCGGGGGGCTGGAAAAAGAGACCCAGTACTTC. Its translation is CANSPRTSGGLEKETQYF.

The chain's CDR3 is CASLDTRGLAGGTRAYNEQFF. The CDR3 DNA sequence: TGTGCCAGTTTGGACACCCGGGGACTAGCGGGGGGGACCCGGGCCTACAATGAGCAGTTCTTC. The genes are TRBV19 and TRBJ2-1; TRBD2 aligns across 16 bases. V lost 8 bases to trimming and J lost 2 bases; unmatched junction nucleotides: 18. The germline gives CDR1 LNHDA, CDR2 SQIVND (reference sequence). CDR3 length: 21 amino acids.

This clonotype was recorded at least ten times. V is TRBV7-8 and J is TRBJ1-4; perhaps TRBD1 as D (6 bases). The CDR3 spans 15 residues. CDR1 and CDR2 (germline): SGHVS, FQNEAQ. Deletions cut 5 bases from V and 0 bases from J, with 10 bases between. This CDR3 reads CASSATGSTNEKLFF. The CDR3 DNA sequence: TGTGCCAGCAGCGCCACAGGGTCAACTAATGAAAAACTGTTTTTT.

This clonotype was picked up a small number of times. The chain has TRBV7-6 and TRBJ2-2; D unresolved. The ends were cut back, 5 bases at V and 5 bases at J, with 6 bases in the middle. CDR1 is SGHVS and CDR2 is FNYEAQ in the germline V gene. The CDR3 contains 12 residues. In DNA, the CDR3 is TGTGCCAGCAGCGCAGAGACCGGGGAGCTGTTTTTT. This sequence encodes CASSAETGELFF. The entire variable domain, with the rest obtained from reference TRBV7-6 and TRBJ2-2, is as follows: GAGVSQSPRYKVTKRGQDVALRCDPISGHVSLYWYRQALGQGPEFLTYFNYEAQQDKSGLPNDRFSAERPEGSISTLTIQRTEQRDSAMYRCASSAETGELFFGEGSRLTVL.

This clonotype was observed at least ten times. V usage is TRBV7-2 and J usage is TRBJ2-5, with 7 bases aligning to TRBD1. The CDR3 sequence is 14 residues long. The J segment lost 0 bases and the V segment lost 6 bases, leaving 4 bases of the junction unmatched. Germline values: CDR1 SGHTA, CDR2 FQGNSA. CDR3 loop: CASRGDSDQETQYF. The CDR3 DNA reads TGTGCCAGCAGAGGGGACAGCGACCAAGAGACCCAGTACTTC.

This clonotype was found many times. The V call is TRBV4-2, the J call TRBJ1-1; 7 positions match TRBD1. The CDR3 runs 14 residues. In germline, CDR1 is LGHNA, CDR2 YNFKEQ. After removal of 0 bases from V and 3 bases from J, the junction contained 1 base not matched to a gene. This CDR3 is CASSQEGGYTEAFF. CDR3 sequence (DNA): TGTGCCAGCAGCCAAGAAGGGGGCTACACTGAAGCTTTCTTT.